This T cell receptor beta chain appears in the sequencing data of a study of blood T cell repertoires in COVID-19. About the research overall: The samples span acute and convalescent COVID-19 from the United States, Italy and Spain. PBMCs, B-cell-depleted T cells, or T cells provided the cDNA or gDNA that made up the material.

Germline V gene sequence: CDR1 SGDLS, CDR2 YYNGEE. CDR3 length equals 15 residues. V dropped 4 bases and J dropped 2; count of bases not matched to a gene: 4. In the authors' workflow: Amplified reference gene primers provided the basis for estimating nucleated cell counts. Libraries were prepared by immunoSEQ multiplex PCR; TCRdb keeps only in-frame clonotypes and omits some of them. Clone size and the V and J calls come from that table; the DNA yielded D and trimming. The table lists 200,000 to 250,000 clones, roughly 84% of them singletons, with 2% to 2.5% in the top ten. This clonotype was obtained from a woman between 40 and 55 years old who had recovered from COVID-19. This chain connects TRBV9 to TRBJ2-7; 12 positions match TRBD2. What was sequenced was peripheral blood. The chain's CDR3 is CASSPGLAGPYEQYF. CDR3 sequence (DNA): TGTGCCAGCAGCCCAGGACTAGCGGGACCCTACGAGCAGTACTTC.